One and the same sample provided the 2 T cell receptor beta chains below, sequenced in a study of blood T cell repertoires in COVID-19. Produced via immunoSEQ multiplex PCR; TCRdb's table is partial and in-frame only. The table includes some 180,000 clones, 84% detected once. The sequenced sample was PBMCs or T cells enriched from blood (not recorded which). All receptors come from a woman aged 25 to 45 who had been exposed to COVID-19.

This clone was observed once. This chain links TRBV29-1 with TRBJ1-5; D remains ambiguous. Germline CDR1 is SQVTM and CDR2 is ANQGSEA. The CDR3 spans 15 residues. Between the trimmed V and J ends, which lost 4 bases and 2 bases, there was a span of 15 bases. CDR3 nucleotide sequence: TGCAGCGTTGTATATGGGCCTTCTGGCAATCAGCCCCAGCATTTT. Translation gives CSVVYGPSGNQPQHF.

The genes are TRBV19 and TRBJ1-5, with D possibly TRBD1 on 6 matching bases. Per the germline V gene, CDR1 is LNHDA and CDR2 is SQIVND (reference sequence). This CDR3 comprises 18 residues. V lost 5 bases and J 4 bases, leaving 24 bases between the germline ends. Here the CDR3 DNA reads TGTGCCAGTAGTGAAGGGTGGGCAGGGGTAGTGAAAAATCAGCCCCAGCATTTT. It codes for CASSEGWAGVVKNQPQHF.